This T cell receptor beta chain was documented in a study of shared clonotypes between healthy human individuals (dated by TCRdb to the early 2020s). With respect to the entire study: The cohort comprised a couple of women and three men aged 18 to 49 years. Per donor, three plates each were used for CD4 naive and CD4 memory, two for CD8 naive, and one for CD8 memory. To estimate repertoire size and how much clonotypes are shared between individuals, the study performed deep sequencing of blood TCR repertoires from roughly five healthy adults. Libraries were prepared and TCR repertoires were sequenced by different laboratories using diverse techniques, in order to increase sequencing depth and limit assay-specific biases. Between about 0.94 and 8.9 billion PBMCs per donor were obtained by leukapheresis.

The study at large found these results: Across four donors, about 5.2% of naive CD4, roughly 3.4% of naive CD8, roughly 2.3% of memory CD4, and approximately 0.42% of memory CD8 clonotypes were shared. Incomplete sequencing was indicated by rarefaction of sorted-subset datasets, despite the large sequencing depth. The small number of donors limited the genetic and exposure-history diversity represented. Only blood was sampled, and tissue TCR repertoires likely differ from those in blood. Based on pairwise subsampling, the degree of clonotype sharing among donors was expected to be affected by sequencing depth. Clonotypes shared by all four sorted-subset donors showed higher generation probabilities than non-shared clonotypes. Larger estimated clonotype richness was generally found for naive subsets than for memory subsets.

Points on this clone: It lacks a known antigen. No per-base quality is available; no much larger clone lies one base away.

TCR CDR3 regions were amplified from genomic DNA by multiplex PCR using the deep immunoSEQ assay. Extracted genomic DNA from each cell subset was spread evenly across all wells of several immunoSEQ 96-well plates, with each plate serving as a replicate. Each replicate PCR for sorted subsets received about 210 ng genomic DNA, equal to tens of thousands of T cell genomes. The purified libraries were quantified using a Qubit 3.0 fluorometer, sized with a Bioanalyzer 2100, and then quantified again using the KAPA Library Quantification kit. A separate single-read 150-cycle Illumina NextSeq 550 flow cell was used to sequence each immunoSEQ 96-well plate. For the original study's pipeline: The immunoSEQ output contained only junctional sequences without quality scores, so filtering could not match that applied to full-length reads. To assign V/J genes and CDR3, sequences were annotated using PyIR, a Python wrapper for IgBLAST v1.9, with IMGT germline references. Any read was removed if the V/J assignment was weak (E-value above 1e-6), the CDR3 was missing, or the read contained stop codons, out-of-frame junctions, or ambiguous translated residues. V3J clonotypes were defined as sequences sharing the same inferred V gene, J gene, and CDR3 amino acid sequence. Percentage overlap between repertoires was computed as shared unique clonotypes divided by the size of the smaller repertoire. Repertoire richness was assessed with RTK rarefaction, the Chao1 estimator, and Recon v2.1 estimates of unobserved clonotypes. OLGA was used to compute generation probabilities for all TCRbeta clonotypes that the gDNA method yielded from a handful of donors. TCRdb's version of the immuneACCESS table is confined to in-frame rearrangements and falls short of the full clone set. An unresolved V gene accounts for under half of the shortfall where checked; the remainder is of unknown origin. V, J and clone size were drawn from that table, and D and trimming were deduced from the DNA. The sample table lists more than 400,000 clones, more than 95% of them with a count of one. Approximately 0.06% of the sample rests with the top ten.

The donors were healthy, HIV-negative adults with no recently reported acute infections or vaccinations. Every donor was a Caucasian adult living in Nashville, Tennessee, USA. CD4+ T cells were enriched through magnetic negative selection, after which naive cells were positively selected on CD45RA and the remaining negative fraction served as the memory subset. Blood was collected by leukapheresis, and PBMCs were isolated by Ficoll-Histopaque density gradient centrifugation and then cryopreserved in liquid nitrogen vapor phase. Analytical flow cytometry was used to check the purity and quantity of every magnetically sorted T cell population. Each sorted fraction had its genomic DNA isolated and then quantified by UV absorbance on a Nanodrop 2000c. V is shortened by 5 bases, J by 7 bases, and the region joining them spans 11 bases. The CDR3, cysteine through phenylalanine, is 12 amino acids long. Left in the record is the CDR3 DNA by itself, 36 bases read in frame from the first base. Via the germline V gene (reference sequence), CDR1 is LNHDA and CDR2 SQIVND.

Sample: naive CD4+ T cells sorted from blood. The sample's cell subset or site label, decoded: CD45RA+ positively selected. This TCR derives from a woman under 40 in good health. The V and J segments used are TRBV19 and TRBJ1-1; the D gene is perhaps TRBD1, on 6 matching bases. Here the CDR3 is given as CASSPRGSEAFF. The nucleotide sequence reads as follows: TGTGCCAGTAGTCCGAGGGGGAGTGAAGCTTTCTTT.